This entry features one TCR beta chain sequence. Its antigen is currently not known. Per-base qualities were not stored, and no clone one base away is much larger. This record comes from a study of regulatory T cells in long-lasting Graves disease (dated by TCRdb to 2020 to 2023). For context, the study as a whole: Antithyroid drugs had been taken for less than 3 months by newly diagnosed Graves' disease patients. Patients with persistent Graves' disease were compared with patients with newly diagnosed Graves' disease using TCR sequencing and RNA sequencing of peripheral blood. The study took place in China and was registered as a clinical trial. A total of around 33 samples underwent TCR sequencing, from about 13 patients with persistent Graves' disease and 20 patients with newly diagnosed Graves' disease.

General findings and caveats noted by the study authors: Preferential use of TRBV28, TRBJ1-2 and TRBJ2-5 was observed in persistent disease, whereas TRBV20-1 and TRBJ2-1 were favored in newly diagnosed disease. Peripheral blood alone was examined, since thyroid tissue, which constituted the primary lesion, could not be accessed. The authors noted that the small sample size was a limitation that may lower accuracy. Compared with newly diagnosed patients, persistent Graves' disease patients had lower TCR Shannon entropy and fewer highly expanded clones, which suggests clonal expansion. More public clonotypes were shared among persistent patients (roughly 3,000) than among newly diagnosed patients (966). Only the TCR beta chain was sequenced and analyzed.

This sample's time point label indicates: newly diagnosed GD, antithyroid drugs for less than 3 months. For both TCR sequencing and RNA sequencing, RNA was extracted from PBMCs using TRIzol. The diagnosis of Graves' disease followed American Thyroid Association guidelines. Patients for the study were recruited at an endocrinology department in Xi'an, China. Each patient gave around 9 milliliters of peripheral blood, collected in an EDTA anticoagulant tube. PBMCs were isolated by Ficoll Paque Plus density gradient separation without further T cell sorting. An Agilent 2100 Bioanalyzer and agarose gel were used to check RNA quality, and a NanoDrop 2000 was used to measure RNA concentration. V is reduced by 6 bases and J by 3 bases, leaving a spacing of 18 bases between them. CDR1 and CDR2 are read off the germline V gene (reference sequence) as DFQATT and SNEGSKA. There are 14 amino acids in the CDR3, from cysteine to phenylalanine inclusive. The entry retains the CDR3 DNA only, 42 bases that are in frame from base 1.

Receptor libraries were prepared by multiplex PCR. For sequencing, an Illumina HiSeq 4000 was employed. To build TCR beta libraries, CDR3 regions were amplified by Arm-PCR using iRepertoire HTBI primers. Before sequencing, the PCR products went through gel purification. As for the original processing: Gene usage analysis of CDR3 amino acid clonotypes relied on the roughly 60 TRBV and 15 or so TRBJ segments identified across samples. COPE and FqMerger were used to merge the filtered high-quality paired reads into contigs. BLAST was used to align contigs to IMGT TRBV, TRBD and TRBJ reference genes, with CDR3 defined following IMGT. Clonotypes above 0.1% frequency were classified as highly expanded clones. Shannon entropy served as the measure of repertoire diversity, while the Gini coefficient captured V-J evenness. A clonotype was considered public if more than one individual shared it. The raw public reads went through TCRdb reprocessing: fastp at Q25, MiXCR clone calling, in-frame beta chains kept. Entries are consolidated by CDR3 protein sequence, retaining the most common genes and DNA. The V and J calls come from TCRdb's annotation, not from the publication. The sample table contains about 210,000 distinct CDR3 sequences; only one count was recorded for approximately 19% of them. The top ten constitute approximately 12% of the sample.

The same sample was also used in a study of T cells in Graves' hyperthyroidism and ophthalmopathy. The other study reports the following: Graves' hyperthyroidism was defined as stable when no progression to ophthalmopathy occurred over 18 months of follow-up. Hyperthyroidism patients were newly diagnosed, with disease duration under 2 months, and aged 18 to 65 years. The study excluded patients with uncontrolled infections, other autoimmune diseases, pregnancy or lactation. Diagnoses relied on clinical symptoms, serum thyroxine and TRAb, thyroid ultrasound and orbital computed tomography. For the first round of RT-PCR on the TCR CDR3, the HTBI primer set was used together with the Qiagen OneStep RT-PCR kit. Most expanded thyroid clonotypes (frequency above 0.001) were also detected in blood, a finding suggesting that blood repertoires may reflect thyroid immune responses. A 13 V-J signature model separated ophthalmopathy from stable hyperthyroidism, with around 90% sensitivity and 81.08% specificity in cross-validation and 80%/75% in testing. In validation, the model predicted progression to ophthalmopathy with approximately 71% sensitivity and roughly 75% specificity, a median of around 6.6 months before onset. To identify TCR V-J signatures that set the groups apart, the researchers used a discovery cohort of 100 patients, made up of around 40 with Graves' ophthalmopathy and 57 with stable Graves' hyperthyroidism. An independent validation cohort of around 19 hyperthyroidism patients and roughly 16 patients who later progressed to ophthalmopathy tested prospective prediction of ophthalmopathy. The roughly 100 discovery patients were randomly divided into training and test sets at a 7:3 ratio. In six Graves' hyperthyroidism patients, the study also compared T-cell repertoires from thyroid tissue with T-cell repertoires from blood. Once sampling was done, hyperthyroidism patients were given methimazole at a starting dose of 30 mg daily, whereas ophthalmopathy patients were given high-dose intravenous methylprednisolone. Libraries were constructed in a second round of multiplex PCR, after which size selection and purification were performed. Sequencing of the libraries was done on an Illumina HiSeq2000 using paired-end 100 bp reads. SOAPnuke was used to process the raw data, with reads discarded if the reads contained adapters or uncalled bases, had a mean Phred below 15, or lacked an exact constant-primer or identifier match. COPE v1.2.5 was used to merge high-quality paired reads, and clonotypes were defined as unique nucleotide sequences. Clonotypes were aligned to IMGT TRBV, TRBD and TRBJ reference segments using MiTCR v1.1. Analysis was restricted to V-J combinations with a frequency above 0.0001, which covered 99.2% of repertoires. The TCS score was defined as F50 (clonal expansion) divided by E x V (chaos), with BLOSUM62-based TCRdist calculated between CDR3 peptides within each V-J. Welch's t-statistics and random forest reduced 450 to 600 V-J features to 13, which were used in a naive Bayes classifier (R e1071). No statistical method was used to set the sample size in advance, and investigators knew the group allocation. The paper reports TCR Vbeta CDR3 sequencing of over 130 peripheral blood samples: some 41 ophthalmopathy, under 80 hyperthyroidism and around 17 progressor patients.

Recombination connected TRBV20-1 to TRBJ2-7; TRBD2 is possibly the D segment (6 matching bases). This TCR derives from a woman aged 25 to 39 with Graves disease. Donor details come from another sample of the same person, matched by shared clones. Sequencing was performed on peripheral blood mononuclear cells (PBMCs), taken at new diagnosis, from a patient treated with antithyroid drugs. CDR3 region: CSAQQGSGGYEQYF. The nucleotides are TGCAGTGCGCAACAAGGTAGCGGCGGCTACGAGCAGTACTTC.